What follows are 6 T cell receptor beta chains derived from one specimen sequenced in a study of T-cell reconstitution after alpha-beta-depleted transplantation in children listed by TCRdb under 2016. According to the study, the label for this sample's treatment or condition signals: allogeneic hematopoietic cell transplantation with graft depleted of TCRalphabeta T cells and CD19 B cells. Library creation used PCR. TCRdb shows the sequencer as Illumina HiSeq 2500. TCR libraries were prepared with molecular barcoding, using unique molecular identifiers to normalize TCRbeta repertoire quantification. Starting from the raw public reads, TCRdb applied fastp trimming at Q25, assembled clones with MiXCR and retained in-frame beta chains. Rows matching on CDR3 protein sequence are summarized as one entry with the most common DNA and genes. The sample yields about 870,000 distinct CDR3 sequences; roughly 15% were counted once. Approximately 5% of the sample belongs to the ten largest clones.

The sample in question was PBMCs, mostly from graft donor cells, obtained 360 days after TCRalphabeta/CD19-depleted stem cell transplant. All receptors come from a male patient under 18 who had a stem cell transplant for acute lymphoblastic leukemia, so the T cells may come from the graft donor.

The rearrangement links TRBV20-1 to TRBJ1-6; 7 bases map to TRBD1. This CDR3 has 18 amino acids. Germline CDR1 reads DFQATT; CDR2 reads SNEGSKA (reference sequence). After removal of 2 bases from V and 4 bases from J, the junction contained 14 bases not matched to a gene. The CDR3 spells CSARSTGQGGAYNSPLHF. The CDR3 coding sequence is TGCAGTGCTAGATCGACAGGCCAGGGGGGGGCTTATAATTCACCCCTCCACTTT.

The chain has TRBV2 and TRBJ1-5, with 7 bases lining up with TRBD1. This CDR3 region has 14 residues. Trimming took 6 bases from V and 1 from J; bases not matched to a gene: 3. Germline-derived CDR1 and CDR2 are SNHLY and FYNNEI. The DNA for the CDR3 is TGTGCCAGCAGACAGGGACAGAGCAATCAGCCCCAGCATTTT. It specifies CASRQGQSNQPQHF.

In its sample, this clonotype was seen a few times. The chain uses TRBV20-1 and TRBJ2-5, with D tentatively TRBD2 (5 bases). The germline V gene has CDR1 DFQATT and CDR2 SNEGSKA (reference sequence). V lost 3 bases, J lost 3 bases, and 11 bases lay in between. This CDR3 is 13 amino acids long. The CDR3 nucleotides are TGCAGTGCTAGTCTAGCTGGCAAAGAGACCCAGTACTTC. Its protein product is CSASLAGKETQYF.

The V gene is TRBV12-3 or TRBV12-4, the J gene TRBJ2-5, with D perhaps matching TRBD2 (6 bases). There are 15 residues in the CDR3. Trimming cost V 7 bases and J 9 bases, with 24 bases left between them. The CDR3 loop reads CASTLIGTRRGAQYF. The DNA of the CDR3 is TGTGCCAGCACCTTGATTGGGACTCGACGAGGGGCCCAGTACTTC.

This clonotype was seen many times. The CDR3 protein is CASSFRLAGADTQYF. The CDR3, as DNA: TGTGCCAGCAGCTTTCGGCTAGCGGGAGCGGATACGCAGTATTTT. V is TRBV7-3 and J is TRBJ2-3, with 10 bases matching TRBD2. Trimming took 3 bases from V and 6 from J; bases not matched to a gene: 6. The CDR3 has 15 residues. Per germline, CDR1 SGHTA and CDR2 FQGTGA. Looking up the rest from reference TRBV7-3 and TRBJ2-3 gives the full variable domain: GAGVSQTPSNKVTEKGKYVELRCDPISGHTALYWYRQSLGQGPEFLIYFQGTGAADDSGLPNDRFFAVRPEGSVSTLKIQRTERGDSAVYLCASSFRLAGADTQYFGPGTRLTVL.

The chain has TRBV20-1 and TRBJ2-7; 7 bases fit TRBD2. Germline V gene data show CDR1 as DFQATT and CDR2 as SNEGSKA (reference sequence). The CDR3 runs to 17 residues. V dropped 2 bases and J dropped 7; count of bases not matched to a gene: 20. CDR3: CSARPTTRLAEMGEQYF. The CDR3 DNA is TGCAGTGCTAGACCAACAACTCGGCTAGCGGAGATGGGTGAGCAGTACTTC.